The rows below give T cell receptor beta chains drawn from one sample of a study of T-cell memory formation after mild COVID-19. Via MiXCR, TCRdb re-called the 5' RACE reads, giving one row per CDR3 protein. The sample lists more than 85,000 distinct CDR3 sequences; 11% were seen once. What was sequenced was PBMCs or a T cell subset sorted from them (not recorded which). The source is a man aged 18 to 35 who had mild COVID-19 (a few samples of this study predate the infection). Cell type and time point are not known. The CDR3 runs from the conserved cysteine through the conserved F or W. D genes are given only for firm matches. Not every row has a clone size; where given, it reads once, few, many or a size class.

d_call	v_call	j_call	clone_size	cdr3_nt	cdr3_aa
.	TRBV7-9	TRBJ2-3	many	TGTGCCAGCCAATGGCAGGGCGGCGATACGCAGTATTTT	CASQWQGGDTQYF
.	TRBV6-5	TRBJ2-5	.	TGTGCCAGCAGTTGGATGAGAGGGCAGGAGACCCAGTACTTC	CASSWMRGQETQYF
TRBD1	TRBV28	TRBJ2-7	few	TGTGCCAGCAGTTTACGAGACAGGGGCTCTTACGAGCAGTACTTC	CASSLRDRGSYEQYF
.	TRBV28	TRBJ1-3	few	TGTGCCAGCAGTTTATTGTCCGGCTCTGGAAACACCATATATTTT	CASSLLSGSGNTIYF
.	TRBV7-9	TRBJ2-2	.	TGTGCCAGCAGCTTGAATACTGAGGGGGGAAACGGGGAGCTGTTTTTT	CASSLNTEGGNGELFF
.	TRBV7-8	TRBJ2-5	.	TGTGCCAGCAGCACCGAAAGAGGGGGGAGAGAGACCCAGTACTTC	CASSTERGGRETQYF
TRBD1	TRBV3-1	TRBJ1-2	few	TGTGCCAGCAGCCAAGCCCCAGGACAGGGACCCTATGGCTACACCTTC	CASSQAPGQGPYGYTF
TRBD1	TRBV27	TRBJ1-1	few	TGTGCCAGCAGCAGAGACAGGGGTAGGACTGAAGCTTTCTTT	CASSRDRGRTEAFF
.	TRBV5-1	TRBJ2-7	many	TGCGCCAGCAGCTTCCTCTACGAGCAGTACTTC	CASSFLYEQYF
.	TRBV7-9	TRBJ2-7	.	TGTGCCAGCAGCGTGGAGGAGGGTACCTACGAGCAGTACTTC	CASSVEEGTYEQYF
.	TRBV4-2	TRBJ1-6	many	TGTGCCAGCAGCCAAGAGATAATACCCTCCTATAATTCACCCCTCCACTTT	CASSQEIIPSYNSPLHF
TRBD1	TRBV6-2/TRBV6-3	TRBJ2-2	few	TGTGCCAGCAGTCCATGGACAGGGTTGTCCGGGGAGCTGTTTTTT	CASSPWTGLSGELFF
.	TRBV4-3	TRBJ2-7	few	TGCGCCAGCAGCCAAGATTGGACCGCCGCGGACGAGCAGTACTTC	CASSQDWTAADEQYF
.	TRBV4-1	TRBJ2-3	few	TGCGCCAGCAGCCAAGTAGGAGGGTCAGATACGCAGTATTTT	CASSQVGGSDTQYF
TRBD1	TRBV27	TRBJ1-2	few	TGTGCCAGCAGTCCCACCCTATCCGGGACAGGGGAATCCGATCATGGCTACACCTTC	CASSPTLSGTGESDHGYTF
.	TRBV12-3/TRBV12-4	TRBJ1-3	few	TGTGCCAGCAGTTTAGCCTTAGGAGGGCACGGAAACACCATATATTTT	CASSLALGGHGNTIYF
.	TRBV12-3/TRBV12-4	TRBJ2-6	.	TGTGCCAGCAGTATGACAGGTGCTGGGGCCAACGTCCTGACTTTC	CASSMTGAGANVLTF
TRBD1	TRBV25-1	TRBJ2-1	few	TGTGCCAGCAGTAACTACAGGGGCTTCGGCAATGAGCAGTTCTTC	CASSNYRGFGNEQFF
.	TRBV5-1	TRBJ2-3	few	TGCGCCAGCAGTTTGGGAGAGGGGACCACAGATACGCAGTATTTT	CASSLGEGTTDTQYF
.	TRBV5-4	TRBJ2-5	.	TGTGCCAGCAGCACGACCGCGGGGGAGACCCAGTACTTC	CASSTTAGETQYF
TRBD1	TRBV28	TRBJ2-1	.	TGTGCCAGCAGTTCCCTCCCGACAGGGGAAGGCGATGAGCAGTTCTTC	CASSSLPTGEGDEQFF
.	TRBV5-1	TRBJ1-1	.	TGCGCCAGCAGCCACAGAGGGGATGGGAGCACTGAAGCTTTCTTT	CASSHRGDGSTEAFF
TRBD2	TRBV7-8	TRBJ2-4	many	TGTGCCAGCAGCTTATGGTATAGCGGGCCCGAAAACATTCAGTACTTC	CASSLWYSGPENIQYF
.	TRBV2	TRBJ2-1	.	TGTGCCAGCAAGGGGGGGAATGTGGGGTACAATGAGCAGTTCTTC	CASKGGNVGYNEQFF
TRBD1	TRBV5-1	TRBJ1-5	once	TGCGCCAGCAGCTGGACAGGGGCGAGCAATCAGCCCCAGCATTTT	CASSWTGASNQPQHF
.	TRBV11-2	TRBJ2-5	.	TGTGCCAGCAGCTTAGGAGCGGTGGGGTTGGGGGAGACCCAGTACTTC	CASSLGAVGLGETQYF
TRBD2	TRBV7-2	TRBJ2-1	.	TGTGCCAGCAGCGTGGGACTAGTAAACGAGCAGTTCTTC	CASSVGLVNEQFF
.	TRBV20-1	TRBJ1-5	few	TGCAGTGCTAGAGAACCTGGGTTTCAGCCCCAGCATTTT	CSAREPGFQPQHF
.	TRBV20-1	TRBJ2-5	few	TGCAGTGCTAGAGACGGGCGGGCTTTAGGTGGCGAGACCCAGTACTTC	CSARDGRALGGETQYF
.	TRBV4-3	TRBJ2-2	many	TGCGCCAGCAGCCAAGATCGGGGGACACCGAACACCGGGGAGCTGTTTTTT	CASSQDRGTPNTGELFF
.	TRBV12-5	TRBJ2-5	many	TGTGCTAGTGGTTTAGGGACGCAAGAGACCCAGTACTTC	CASGLGTQETQYF
.	TRBV12-3/TRBV12-4	TRBJ2-3	few	TGTGCCAGCAGCGGCGCGACGGCTTTCGAGGACACAGATACGCAGTATTTT	CASSGATAFEDTDTQYF
.	TRBV6-6	TRBJ1-5	few	TGTGCCAGCAGCTCCGAACAGCCCCAGCATTTT	CASSSEQPQHF
.	TRBV7-9	TRBJ2-5	.	TGTGCCAGCAGCCACTCCGGAGCCTCCGAGACCCAGTACTTC	CASSHSGASETQYF
.	TRBV12-3/TRBV12-4	TRBJ2-5	.	TGTGCCAGCACCCGTGGGGGGGAGACCCAGTACTTC	CASTRGGETQYF
.	TRBV2	TRBJ2-4	.	TGTGCCAGCATGGGGGGCGGGATAGACAACATTCAGTACTTC	CASMGGGIDNIQYF
.	TRBV7-9	TRBJ1-1	.	TGTGCCAGCAGCTTAGCCGTCGGTGAAGCTTTCTTT	CASSLAVGEAFF
TRBD1	TRBV12-3/TRBV12-4	TRBJ1-1	few	TGTGCCAGCAGCCCAGGGGGTTGGACTGAAGCTTTCTTT	CASSPGGWTEAFF
TRBD1	TRBV11-2	TRBJ2-7	many	TGTGCCAGCAGCTTAGGGACAGGCTACGAGCAGTACTTC	CASSLGTGYEQYF
.	TRBV6-6	TRBJ1-1	few	TGTGCCAGCAGCAACACTGAAGCTTTCTTT	CASSNTEAFF
.	TRBV12-3/TRBV12-4	TRBJ2-1	many	TGTGCCAGCAGTGAGCCGGGAAGAGCCCACAATGAGCAGTTCTTC	CASSEPGRAHNEQFF
.	TRBV4-3	TRBJ1-5	many	TGCGCCAGCAGCCAAGATTGGACGACATCTTATAGCAATCAGCCCCAGCATTTT	CASSQDWTTSYSNQPQHF
.	TRBV6-5	TRBJ1-3	.	TGTGCCAGCAGCACAGGAAGATCCGGAAACACCATATATTTT	CASSTGRSGNTIYF
.	TRBV20-1	TRBJ1-4	few	TGCAGTGCTAGAGACCTGAGACAATTTGAAAAACTGTTTTTT	CSARDLRQFEKLFF
TRBD2	TRBV4-1	TRBJ2-2	few	TGCGCCAGCAGCCAAGAGGGGATAGCGGGGGGCACCGGGGAGCTGTTTTTT	CASSQEGIAGGTGELFF
TRBD2	TRBV6-6	TRBJ2-1	many	TGTGCCAGCAGTTACTCGCCGGGGGGGGCTGGCTATGAGCAGTTCTTC	CASSYSPGGAGYEQFF
.	TRBV5-5	TRBJ2-1	many	TGTGCCAGCAGTCACGACAGGCGAACCTACAATGAGCAGTTCTTC	CASSHDRRTYNEQFF
.	TRBV6-6	TRBJ2-2	.	TGTGCCGGGGGGGCAGGGTGGAACACCGGGGAGCTGTTTTTT	CAGGAGWNTGELFF
.	TRBV5-1	TRBJ2-7	.	TGCGCCAGCAGCTTGCAGGGAGACTACGAGCAGTACTTC	CASSLQGDYEQYF
.	TRBV4-1	TRBJ1-6	few	TGCGCCAGCAGTCCAGATGGTCCCCCGATGAGCTCCTATAATTCACCCCTCCACTTT	CASSPDGPPMSSYNSPLHF
.	TRBV4-1	TRBJ1-2	.	TGCGCCAGCAGCCCATATACTCTACAGTTTAACTATGGCTACACCTTC	CASSPYTLQFNYGYTF
TRBD2	TRBV15	TRBJ2-5	few	TGTGCCACCAGTGACGGGGCGGGGGGAAAGCAAGAGACCCAGTACTTC	CATSDGAGGKQETQYF
.	TRBV7-2	TRBJ2-5	few	TGTGCCACCACAGGGGGGGGGCCGGGGGAGACCCAGTACTTC	CATTGGGPGETQYF
.	TRBV20-1	TRBJ2-5	.	TGCAGTGCCATCTTGACAGCAATTGAGACCCAGTACTTC	CSAILTAIETQYF
TRBD1	TRBV11-2	TRBJ1-2	few	TGTGCCAGCAGCTTCCGGGCCGGGACAGGGAACTATGGCTACACCTTC	CASSFRAGTGNYGYTF
.	TRBV29-1	TRBJ1-1	.	TGCAGCGTTGCACGGTGGGGCACTGAAGCTTTCTTT	CSVARWGTEAFF
.	TRBV12-3/TRBV12-4	TRBJ2-1	.	TGTGCCAGCGTACCCCAGGGGGGGCTCTACAATGAGCAGTTCTTC	CASVPQGGLYNEQFF